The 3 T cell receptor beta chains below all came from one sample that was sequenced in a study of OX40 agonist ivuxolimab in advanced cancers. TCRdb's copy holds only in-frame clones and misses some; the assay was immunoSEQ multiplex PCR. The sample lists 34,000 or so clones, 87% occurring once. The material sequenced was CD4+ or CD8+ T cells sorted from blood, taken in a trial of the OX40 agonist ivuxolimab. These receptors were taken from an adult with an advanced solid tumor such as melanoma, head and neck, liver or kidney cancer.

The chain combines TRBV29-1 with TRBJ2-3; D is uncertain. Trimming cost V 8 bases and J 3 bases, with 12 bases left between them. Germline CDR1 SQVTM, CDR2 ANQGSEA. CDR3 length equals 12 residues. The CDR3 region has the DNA TGCAGCACCTCTCTGCATACAGATACGCAGTATTTT. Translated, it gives CSTSLHTDTQYF.

The CDR3 DNA sequence: TGTGCCATCAGTGGGCAGGGGGCCTACGAGCAGTACTTC. Translating it yields CAISGQGAYEQYF. The chain joins TRBV10-3 to TRBJ2-7, with 7 bases aligning to TRBD1. The ends lost 4 bases at V and 2 bases at J; junction bases unmatched: 2. Looked up from germline, CDR1 is ENHRY and CDR2 is SYGVKD. The CDR3 has 13 amino acids.

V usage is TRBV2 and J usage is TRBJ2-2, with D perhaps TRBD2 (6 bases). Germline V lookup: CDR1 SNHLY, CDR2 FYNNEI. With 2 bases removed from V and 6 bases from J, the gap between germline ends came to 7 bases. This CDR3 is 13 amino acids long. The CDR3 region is CASSEWEAGELFF. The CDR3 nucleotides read TGTGCCAGCAGTGAATGGGAGGCCGGGGAGCTGTTTTTT. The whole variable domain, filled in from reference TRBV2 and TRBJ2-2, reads EPEVTQTPSHQVTQMGQEVILRCVPISNHLYFYWYRQILGQKVEFLVSFYNNEISEKSEIFDDQFSVERPDGSNFTLKIRSTKLEDSAMYFCASSEWEAGELFFGEGSRLTVL.